These 26 T cell receptor beta chains were sequenced from one sample in a study of blood T cell repertoires in COVID-19. Method: immunoSEQ multiplex PCR; TCRdb's copy keeps in-frame clones and lacks some. The repertoire consists of some 120,000 clones, with about 82% occurring once and the leading ten covering approximately 5.3%. Source material: peripheral blood. The receptors shown here come from a human donor in a cohort sampled during active COVID-19.

This chain links TRBV19 with TRBJ2-7, with TRBD2 identical over 7 bases. This CDR3 spans 16 amino acids. From germline, CDR1 is LNHDA and CDR2 SQIVND (reference sequence). The junction had 13 bases not matched to a gene; V was cut back by 3 bases and J by 5 bases. The CDR3 region has the DNA TGTGCCAGTAGTATGTTTAACGCGCTGGGGGGGAACGAGCAGTACTTC. This encodes CASSMFNALGGNEQYF.

This sequence joins TRBV28 and TRBJ2-1; 11 bases are shared with TRBD2. This CDR3 comprises 15 residues. J gave up 10 bases and V 6 bases, and 11 bases lay outside the gene matches. Germline-derived CDR1 and CDR2 are MDHEN and SYDVKM. The CDR3 sequence is CASSLTGLAAREQFF. The DNA for the CDR3 is TGTGCCAGCAGCCTGACGGGACTAGCGGCGAGGGAGCAGTTCTTC.

The chain uses TRBV6-5 and TRBJ2-1; TRBD2 matches 9 bases. The germline CDR1 and CDR2 sequences are MNHEY and SVGAGI. This CDR3 is 14 amino acids long. Trimming removed 7 bases from V and 7 bases from J; junction bases left unmatched: 8. In nucleotides, the CDR3 is TGTGCCAGCAAGCTAGCGGGAACCGATAATGAGCAGTTCTTC. Its protein product is CASKLAGTDNEQFF.

The gene calls are TRBV4-1 and TRBJ1-2; the D gene is possibly TRBD1 (5 bases). Germline loops: CDR1 MGHRA, CDR2 YSYEKL. The CDR3 spans 19 residues. V shed 0 bases and J shed 4 bases, with 24 bases lying between them. The CDR3 loop reads CASSQDLLTAMVGGYGYTF. The CDR3 DNA reads as TGCGCCAGCAGCCAAGATCTTTTGACAGCGATGGTGGGTGGCTATGGCTACACCTTC.

This clone has only one observation. The genes are TRBV18 and TRBJ2-3; D may be TRBD1 (6 bases). The CDR3 consists of 15 residues. Germline V gives CDR1 KGHSH, CDR2 LQKENI. Trimming left V 4 bases short and J 4 bases short, with 15 bases between. CDR3 region: CASSRLRGKADTQYF. The CDR3 DNA follows: TGTGCCAGCTCACGTCTAAGGGGGAAGGCAGATACGCAGTATTTT.

The V and J genes are TRBV2 and TRBJ2-3; TRBD2 aligns across 12 bases. V dropped 6 bases and J dropped 0; count of bases not matched to a gene: 7. The germline gives CDR1 SNHLY, CDR2 FYNNEI. The CDR3 loop spans 17 amino acids. CDR3 sequence: CASRRWTSGVSTDTQYF. The CDR3 region has the DNA TGTGCCAGCAGAAGATGGACTAGCGGGGTTAGCACAGATACGCAGTATTTT.

This chain joins TRBV19 and TRBJ1-1, with 7 bases that match TRBD1. Trimming took 5 bases from V and 1 from J; bases not matched to a gene: 13. Germline V lookup: CDR1 LNHDA, CDR2 SQIVND (reference sequence). The CDR3 extends over 17 amino acids. The CDR3 is CASSPTPTGARNTEAFF. CDR3 nucleotides: TGTGCCAGTAGTCCGACTCCAACAGGGGCCAGGAACACTGAAGCTTTCTTT.

V is TRBV27 and J is TRBJ2-7, with 12 bases fitting TRBD2. Germline V CDR1 and CDR2: MNHEY, SMNVEV (reference sequence). The CDR3 runs to 13 residues. V dropped 6 bases and J dropped 4; count of bases not matched to a gene: 1. This CDR3 reads CASRLAGGYEQYF. DNA for the CDR3: TGTGCCAGCAGACTAGCGGGAGGTTACGAGCAGTACTTC.

The CDR3 DNA is TGTGCCTGGAGTTTCGTGGGAGGACGACTAGTACTAGGGCAGTACTTC. Translating it yields CAWSFVGGRLVLGQYF. The chain combines TRBV30 with TRBJ2-7, with D possibly matching TRBD2 (6 bases). The CDR3 sequence is 16 residues long. Germline V gives CDR1 GTSNPN, CDR2 SVGIG (reference sequence). Trimming left V 2 bases short and J 9 bases short, with 26 bases between.

The chain uses TRBV5-4 and TRBJ2-7; the match to TRBD2 covers 7 bases. Germline V gene sequence: CDR1 SGHNT, CDR2 YYREEE (reference sequence). The length of the CDR3 is 14 residues. V shed 4 bases and J 6 bases; nucleotides not matched to a gene: 10. CDR3 DNA: TGTGCCAGCAGCCCTCCGAGGCGGGAGAGCGAGCAGTACTTC. Amino acid sequence: CASSPPRRESEQYF.

This clone was counted only a few times. The rearrangement links TRBV6-6 to TRBJ1-6; D perhaps matches TRBD1 (6 bases). Looked up from germline, CDR1 is MNHNY and CDR2 is SVGAGI (reference sequence). This CDR3 region has 15 residues. V was shortened by 2 bases and J by 7 bases, with 12 bases between the two germline ends. CDR3 region: CASSYGGGLNSPLHF. The CDR3 nucleotides read TGTGCCAGCAGTTACGGTGGGGGCCTGAATTCACCCCTCCACTTT.

The chain links TRBV19 to TRBJ2-4; possible D gene TRBD2, 6 bases. The V and J ends lost 3 bases and 2 bases respectively, with 17 bases between them. The CDR3 is 17 residues long. Germline loops: CDR1 LNHDA, CDR2 SQIVND (reference sequence). CDR3 sequence reads: CASSMFGGGLSKNIQYF. CDR3 in DNA: TGTGCCAGTAGTATGTTCGGTGGAGGGTTGTCCAAAAACATTCAGTACTTC.

This clone came up once. V gene TRBV19 combines with J gene TRBJ2-3, with 13 bases fitting TRBD2. This CDR3 is built from 18 residues. Germline trimming cut 3 bases from V and 4 bases from J; bases unmatched to any gene: 10. CDR1 is LNHDA and CDR2 is SQIVND in the germline V gene (reference sequence). CDR3: CASSIPPGLAGAADTQYF. CDR3 sequence (DNA): TGTGCCAGTAGTATCCCGCCCGGACTAGCGGGAGCAGCAGATACGCAGTATTTT.

The chain links TRBV18 to TRBJ2-1, with D tentatively TRBD2 (6 bases). This CDR3 spans 13 amino acids. Germline V CDR1 and CDR2: KGHSH, LQKENI. The V gene lost 3 bases and the J gene lost 9 bases, with 12 bases spanning the gap. CDR3 amino acids: CASSPSGEIEQFF. The CDR3 DNA sequence: TGTGCCAGCTCACCCTCGGGAGAGATTGAGCAGTTCTTC.

This clone showed up just once. The rearrangement joins TRBV28 to TRBJ2-1, with TRBD1 as a possible D gene (6 bases). Per germline, CDR1 MDHEN and CDR2 SYDVKM. Trimming took off 3 bases at V and 2 bases at J, with 11 bases between the two ends. The CDR3 has 15 residues. The CDR3 DNA reads as TGTGCCAGCAGTTTCGAGGACAGCGCCTACAATGAGCAGTTCTTC. Translating gives CASSFEDSAYNEQFF.

The CDR3 region is CASQQGGGRQPQHF. CDR3 sequence (DNA): TGTGCCAGCCAACAAGGCGGGGGTCGTCAGCCCCAGCATTTT. V usage is TRBV3-1 (or the pseudogene TRBV3-2) and J usage is TRBJ1-5; D may be TRBD1 (5 bases). Germline V gives CDR1 LGHDT, CDR2 YNNKEL (reference sequence). CDR3 length: 14 residues. The V end lost 8 bases, the J end lost 6 bases, and 17 bases lay between the germline ends.

J is TRBJ2-7 and V is TRBV11-2; 12 positions match TRBD2. Germline CDR1 reads SGHAT; CDR2 reads FQNNGV. The V segment lost 4 bases and the J segment 0 bases; nucleotides outside the gene matches: 4. This CDR3 spans 16 amino acids. CDR3 sequence reads: CASSSSGLAGSYEQYF. As DNA, the CDR3 is TGTGCCAGCAGCTCCTCGGGACTAGCGGGCTCCTACGAGCAGTACTTC.

The chain carries TRBV11-2 and TRBJ2-7; 10 bases are shared with TRBD2. The CDR3 totals 15 residues. J gave up 6 bases and V 5 bases, and 10 bases lay outside the gene matches. Germline V CDR1 and CDR2: SGHAT, FQNNGV. The CDR3 here is CASSKSGLARFEQYF. The CDR3 coding sequence is TGTGCCAGCAGCAAATCGGGACTAGCGAGGTTCGAGCAGTACTTC. The full variable domain, in which reference TRBV11-2 and TRBJ2-7 provide the parts outside the CDR3, is EAGVAQSPRYKIIEKRQSVAFWCNPISGHATLYWYQQILGQGPKLLIQFQNNGVVDDSQLPKDRFSAERLKGVDSTLKIQPAKLEDSAVYLCASSKSGLARFEQYFGPGTRLTVT.

The chain combines TRBV27 with TRBJ2-7, with D possibly being TRBD2 (6 bases). This CDR3 spans 17 amino acids. Trimming pared 5 bases from V and 1 base from J, leaving 21 bases between. Germline V gene data show CDR1 as MNHEY and CDR2 as SMNVEV (reference sequence). CDR3 in amino acids: CASSPLPGVLLSYEQYF. In DNA form, the CDR3 reads TGTGCCAGCAGTCCTCTCCCGGGAGTACTTTTGTCCTACGAGCAGTACTTC.

This sequence joins TRBV9 and TRBJ2-7, with D tentatively TRBD1 (7 bases). The length of the CDR3 is 16 residues. Germline CDR1 reads SGDLS; CDR2 reads YYNGEE. The V and J ends lost 3 bases and 5 bases respectively, with 21 bases between them. CDR3 nucleotides: TGTGCCAGCAGCGCAATCGGGACAGCTGGAGGGAACGAGCAGTACTTC. As protein: CASSAIGTAGGNEQYF.

The chain recombines TRBV7-2 with TRBJ2-7, with D perhaps matching TRBD1 (7 bases). The V and J ends lost 3 bases and 4 bases respectively, with 13 bases between them. This CDR3 region has 14 residues. Germline CDR1 SGHTA, CDR2 FQGNSA. CDR3 residues: CASSFEQGRYEQYF. The DNA of the CDR3 is TGTGCCAGCAGCTTTGAACAGGGGAGGTACGAGCAGTACTTC.

This chain links TRBV6-5 with TRBJ2-7, with 7 bases identical to TRBD1. Germline CDR1 reads MNHEY; CDR2 reads SVGAGI. Trimming cost V 0 bases and J 5 bases; bases outside gene matches: 7. This CDR3 has 15 residues. The CDR3 region is CASSYSTGLANEQYF. In nucleotides, the CDR3 is TGTGCCAGCAGTTACTCGACAGGGTTAGCCAACGAGCAGTACTTC.

This clone was recorded once. The chain has TRBV7-2 and TRBJ2-7; D is possibly TRBD2 (5 bases). This CDR3 contains 13 residues. Trimming took 4 bases from V and 6 from J, leaving 13 bases between them. CDR1 and CDR2 (germline): SGHTA, FQGNSA. The CDR3 spells CASSSDWAAEQYF. The CDR3 DNA sequence: TGTGCCAGCAGCTCGGACTGGGCAGCCGAGCAGTACTTC.

The gene calls are TRBV5-1 and TRBJ1-1, with D tentatively TRBD1 (5 bases). Germline V gives CDR1 SGHRS, CDR2 YFSETQ. CDR3 length equals 13 residues. V was clipped by 2 bases and J by 2 bases, with 7 bases between them. CDR3 amino acids: CASSFGGNTEAFF. CDR3 DNA: TGCGCCAGCAGCTTCGGGGGAAACACTGAAGCTTTCTTT.

The count of this clone is one. The chain uses TRBV6-1 and TRBJ2-5; 7 positions match TRBD2. This CDR3 has 14 amino acids. J lost 5 bases, V lost 7 bases, and 10 bases had no gene match. Germline values: CDR1 MNHNS, CDR2 SASEGT. The CDR3 DNA sequence: TGTGCCAGCACCTCGGGACTACACGGGGAGACCCAGTACTTC. Encoded protein: CASTSGLHGETQYF.

This chain joins TRBV29-1 and TRBJ1-2, with TRBD1 identical over 7 bases. There are 14 residues in the CDR3. The germline CDR1 and CDR2 sequences are SQVTM and ANQGSEA. Trimming removed 7 bases from V and 8 bases from J; junction bases left unmatched: 16. The CDR3 is CSADGTDLARGYTF. CDR3 DNA sequence: TGCAGCGCTGACGGGACAGACCTAGCTAGGGGCTACACCTTC.